This TCR beta chain was captured in a study of response to subunit inactivated influenza vaccine. The CDR3 has 14 amino acids. The V end was cut by 3 bases, the J end by 6 bases, with 13 bases between. MiXCR, run by TCRdb on the RT-PCR reads, gives a single entry per CDR3 protein. This sample has roughly 570,000 distinct CDR3 sequences, with 13% found just once. Study-wide findings and caveats: Authors suggested seasonal influenza vaccinations each recruit few new T cells.

Points on this clonotype: Its target is not known.

The source of this sequence is a man aged 45-65 years who received an inactivated influenza vaccine. The rearrangement joins TRBV12-3 or TRBV12-4 to TRBJ2-3, with D uncertain. This material consisted of PBMCs from blood, taken roughly 6 weeks after vaccination. CDR3 residues: CASSLSSHGDTQYF. The CDR3 nucleotides are TGTGCCAGCAGTTTGAGTTCCCATGGGGATACGCAGTATTTT.